Presented here are 20 T cell receptor beta chains from one specimen sequenced in a study of human T cells and chemical hapten exposure. Regarding time point: pre-sensitization, week 0. Treatment defined: therapeutic diphenylcyclopropenone sensitization with weekly scalp DPC. The authors' total RNA extraction used unfractionated whole blood. One entry per CDR3 protein results from TCRdb running MiXCR on the RACE reads. The sample contains over 50,000 distinct CDR3 sequences, 9.6% of which appear only once. The specimen comprised whole blood, sampled in connection with sensitization to the hapten diphenylcyclopropenone (DPC). These receptors were taken from a woman between 25 and 40 years old with alopecia areata. Some clones in this sample may be carry-over from other donors' samples.

This clonotype was picked up a small number of times. V usage is TRBV5-4 and J usage is TRBJ2-3; D is unclear. From germline, CDR1 is SGHNT and CDR2 YYREEE (reference sequence). The CDR3 spans 16 residues. V was pared by 0 bases and J by 0 bases, with 11 bases between. The CDR3: CASSLDSPSSTDTQYF. The CDR3, as DNA: TGTGCCAGCAGCTTGGACAGTCCATCTAGCACAGATACGCAGTATTTT.

V is TRBV28 and J is TRBJ2-3; 10 bases match TRBD1. V trimming: 4 bases; J trimming: 6 bases; junction bases outside the gene matches: 25. This CDR3 is 21 amino acids long. Germline V CDR1 and CDR2: MDHEN, SYDVKM. CDR3 sequence (DNA): TGTGCCAGCAGTTCCGTCGTCCAACCAAGCCGGGACAGGGGTGATTCGGATACGCAGTATTTT. As protein: CASSSVVQPSRDRGDSDTQYF.

This clonotype was counted a few times. The chain is built from TRBV11-2 and TRBJ2-3; D gene ambiguous. Per germline, CDR1 SGHAT and CDR2 FQNNGV. The CDR3 is made up of 12 amino acids. The ends were cut back, 1 base at V and 10 bases at J, with 9 bases in the middle. CDR3: CASSLGQSPQYF. Here the CDR3 DNA reads TGTGCCAGCAGCTTAGGGCAATCGCCGCAGTATTTT. The variable domain in full, completed from reference TRBV11-2 and TRBJ2-3, reads EAGVAQSPRYKIIEKRQSVAFWCNPISGHATLYWYQQILGQGPKLLIQFQNNGVVDDSQLPKDRFSAERLKGVDSTLKIQPAKLEDSAVYLCASSLGQSPQYFGPGTRLTVL.

This clonotype was recorded at least ten times. The J gene is TRBJ2-1, the V gene TRBV18; 8 bases agree with TRBD1. Germline lookup yields CDR1 KGHSH and CDR2 LQKENI. The V and J ends lost 3 bases and 0 bases, in that order; junction bases with no gene match: 4. This CDR3 is 16 amino acids long. This CDR3 is CASSPRQGSSYNEQFF. The CDR3 DNA reads as TGTGCCAGCTCACCTCGACAGGGGAGCTCCTACAATGAGCAGTTCTTC.

The chain is built from TRBV28 and TRBJ2-7, with 9 nucleotides matching TRBD1. Germline CDR1 MDHEN, CDR2 SYDVKM. The CDR3 sequence is 13 residues long. The V and J ends lost 8 bases and 1 base, in that order; junction bases with no gene match: 3. This CDR3 reads CASAGTGSYEQYF. The CDR3 nucleotides read TGTGCCAGCGCCGGGACAGGGTCCTACGAGCAGTACTTC.

The chain recombines TRBV5-4 with TRBJ2-2, with D perhaps matching TRBD1 or TRBD2 (5 bases each). With 5 bases removed from V and 1 base from J, the gap between germline ends came to 15 bases. Germline CDR1 is SGHNT and CDR2 is YYREEE (reference sequence). The length of the CDR3 is 16 residues. CDR3 sequence reads: CASRGTGTVNTGELFF. DNA of the CDR3: TGTGCCAGCAGGGGAACCGGGACGGTGAACACCGGGGAGCTGTTTTTT.

The rearrangement joins TRBV7-2 to TRBJ2-7; 10 positions match TRBD1. CDR1 SGHTA and CDR2 FQGNSA come from the germline V gene. This CDR3 comprises 14 residues. J gave up 2 bases and V 3 bases, and 1 base lay outside the gene matches. This CDR3 reads CASSFGTGAYEQYF. The CDR3 coding sequence is TGTGCCAGCAGCTTCGGGACAGGGGCCTACGAGCAGTACTTC.

V gene TRBV12-3 or TRBV12-4 combines with J gene TRBJ2-1; D ambiguous. V lost 3 bases and J lost 3, with 9 bases in between. The CDR3 covers 14 residues. This CDR3 is CASSFGQRYNEQFF. CDR3 nucleotide sequence: TGTGCCAGCAGTTTCGGCCAGCGCTACAATGAGCAGTTCTTC.

This clonotype was seen only a few times. The genes are TRBV2 and TRBJ1-6, with 8 bases lining up with TRBD1. CDR1 and CDR2 (germline): SNHLY, FYNNEI. The V gene end was trimmed by 6 bases and the J gene end by 7 bases; junction bases not matched to a gene: 5. The CDR3 consists of 14 residues. The CDR3 DNA follows: TGTGCCAGCAGAAGGCAGGGGGCGAATTCACCCCTCCACTTT. Its protein is CASRRQGANSPLHF.

Only a few counts were recorded for this clonotype. The rearrangement links TRBV18 to TRBJ2-1; no clear D gene. Trimming took 2 bases from V and 0 from J, leaving 11 bases between them. Germline V CDR1 and CDR2: KGHSH, LQKENI. The CDR3 contains 16 residues. The CDR3 coding sequence is TGTGCCAGCTCACCAGATCCTACCAGCTCCTACAATGAGCAGTTCTTC. This encodes CASSPDPTSSYNEQFF.

The chain is built from TRBV20-1 and TRBJ1-1; 10 nucleotides line up with TRBD1. The germline V gene encodes CDR1 DFQATT and CDR2 SNEGSKA (reference sequence). The CDR3 sequence is 11 residues long. V shed 6 bases and J 8 bases; nucleotides not matched to a gene: 3. CDR3: CSARGQGEAFF. CDR3 sequence (DNA): TGCAGTGCCAGGGGACAGGGGGAAGCTTTCTTT.

This clonotype was observed a few times. The chain joins TRBV12-3 or TRBV12-4 to TRBJ2-6, with D perhaps matching TRBD1 or TRBD2 (6 bases each). V dropped 1 base and J dropped 1 base, with 8 bases sitting between them. This CDR3 is 16 amino acids long. For the CDR3, the DNA is TGTGCCAGCAGTTTAGGAGGGGGGTCTGGGGCCAACGTCCTGACTTTC. Residues: CASSLGGGSGANVLTF.

This chain links TRBV2 with TRBJ1-5; possible D gene TRBD1, 5 bases. The CDR3 is made up of 14 amino acids. V was clipped by 6 bases and J by 6 bases, with 15 bases between them. Germline CDR1 is SNHLY and CDR2 is FYNNEI. CDR3 coding DNA: TGTGCCAGCAGGGTCCAGGGAGGCGGTCAGCCCCAGCATTTT. Translating it yields CASRVQGGGQPQHF.

The table lists this clonotype with many counts. The rearrangement joins TRBV4-3 to TRBJ1-1; no definite D call. Trimming left V 1 base short and J 0 bases short, with 12 bases between. CDR1 and CDR2 (germline): LGHNA, YSLEER. The CDR3 consists of 16 residues. Written as DNA, the CDR3 is TGCGCCAGCAGCCAAGTCGTTCCCGCGGTGAACACTGAAGCTTTCTTT. The encoded protein is CASSQVVPAVNTEAFF.

In this sample, this clonotype turned up many times. The chain has TRBV29-1 and TRBJ1-1, with 7 bases that match TRBD1. The germline V gene has CDR1 SQVTM and CDR2 ANQGSEA. Trimming removed 6 bases from V and 5 bases from J; junction bases left unmatched: 12. The CDR3 contains 14 residues. Written as DNA, the CDR3 is TGCAGCGTAGTACCTCAGGGGGGAATGACTGAAGCTTTCTTT. Its protein is CSVVPQGGMTEAFF.

This clonotype was seen a handful of times. The chain uses TRBV7-6 and TRBJ1-1; D unresolved. Germline-derived CDR1 and CDR2 are SGHVS and FNYEAQ. CDR3 length: 13 residues. Trimming stripped 3 bases from V and 0 bases from J, with 5 bases between. In nucleotides, the CDR3 is TGTGCCAGCAGCTTGCAGATGAACACTGAAGCTTTCTTT. Its translation is CASSLQMNTEAFF.

A few counts support this clonotype. CDR3 loop: CATTRTEYSNQPQHF. DNA of the CDR3: TGTGCCACCACAAGGACGGAATATAGCAATCAGCCCCAGCATTTT. V is TRBV24-1 and J is TRBJ1-5, with unresolved D. The germline V and J ends were trimmed by 8 bases and 0 bases, with 13 bases remaining between them. This CDR3 contains 15 residues. Germline V CDR1 and CDR2: KGHDR, SFDVKD.

The J gene is TRBJ1-4, the V gene TRBV28; weak D call: TRBD1 (6 bases). Deletions cut 2 bases from V and 7 bases from J, with 17 bases between. The CDR3 has 16 residues. Germline CDR1 and CDR2: MDHEN and SYDVKM. CDR3 DNA sequence: TGTGCCAGCAGTTTAACGGGCCCGGGGGCAGGTGAAAAACTGTTTTTT. It specifies CASSLTGPGAGEKLFF.

This clonotype came up a few times. V is TRBV5-1 and J is TRBJ2-7; D possibly corresponds to TRBD2 (6 bases). The CDR3 extends over 17 amino acids. The ends were cut back, 2 bases at V and 0 bases at J, with 18 bases in the middle. Germline loops: CDR1 SGHRS, CDR2 YFSETQ. CDR3 region: CASSFSPLGGTSYEQYF. Written as DNA, the CDR3 is TGCGCCAGCAGCTTCTCTCCGCTGGGGGGAACCTCCTACGAGCAGTACTTC.

Only a few counts were recorded for this clonotype. The chain carries TRBV6-5 and TRBJ2-5; 10 nucleotides match TRBD2. Germline V lookup: CDR1 MNHEY, CDR2 SVGAGI. J was trimmed by 2 bases and V by 2 bases; bases with no gene match: 14. The CDR3 has 19 residues. This chain's CDR3 is CASSYTLGSGGQNQETQYF. CDR3 DNA sequence: TGTGCCAGCAGTTACACCCTGGGTAGCGGGGGGCAGAATCAAGAGACCCAGTACTTC.